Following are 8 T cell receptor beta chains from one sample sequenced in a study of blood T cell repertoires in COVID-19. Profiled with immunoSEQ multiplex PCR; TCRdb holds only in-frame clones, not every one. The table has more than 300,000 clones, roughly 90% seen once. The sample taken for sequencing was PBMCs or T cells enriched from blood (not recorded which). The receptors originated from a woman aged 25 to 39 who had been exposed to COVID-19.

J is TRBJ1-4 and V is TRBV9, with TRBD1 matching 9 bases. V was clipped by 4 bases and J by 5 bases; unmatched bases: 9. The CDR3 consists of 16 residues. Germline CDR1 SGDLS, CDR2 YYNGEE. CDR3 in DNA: TGTGCCAGCAGCCCCCAACCCGGGACAGGGAATGAAAAACTGTTTTTT. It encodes CASSPQPGTGNEKLFF.

CDR3 sequence: CASGRWEWGAYEQYF. In DNA, the CDR3 is TGTGCTAGTGGCCGGTGGGAGTGGGGGGCCTACGAGCAGTACTTC. The V call is TRBV12-5, the J call TRBJ2-7; D might be TRBD2 (6 bases). Germline V gene data show CDR1 as LGHNT and CDR2 as FRNRAP. The CDR3 has 15 amino acids. V dropped 6 bases and J dropped 2 bases, with 17 bases sitting between them. Together with reference TRBV12-5 and TRBJ2-7, the CDR3 gives the full variable domain: DARVTQTPRHKVTEMGQEVTMRCQPILGHNTVFWYRQTMMQGLELLAYFRNRAPLDDSGMPKDRFSAEMPDATLATLKIQPSEPRDSAVYFCASGRWEWGAYEQYFGPGTRLTVT.

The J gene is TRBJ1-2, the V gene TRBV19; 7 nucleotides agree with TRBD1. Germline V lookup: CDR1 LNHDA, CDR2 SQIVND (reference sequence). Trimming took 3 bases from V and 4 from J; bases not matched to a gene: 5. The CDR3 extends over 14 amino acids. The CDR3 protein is CASSMPTGIYGYTF. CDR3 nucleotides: TGTGCCAGTAGTATGCCGACAGGGATCTATGGCTACACCTTC.

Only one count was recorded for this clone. The DNA for the CDR3 is TGCGCCAGCAGCTTGGACGCGGGCGGCAATCAGCCCCAGCATTTT. Protein sequence: CASSLDAGGNQPQHF. The chain carries TRBV5-1 and TRBJ1-5, with D unresolved. Trimming shortened V by 0 bases and J by 2 bases, and 9 bases separated the two germline ends. CDR3 length: 15 amino acids. In germline, CDR1 is SGHRS, CDR2 YFSETQ. The entire variable domain, with the rest obtained from reference TRBV5-1 and TRBJ1-5, is as follows: KAGVTQTPRYLIKTRGQQVTLSCSPISGHRSVSWYQQTPGQGLQFLFEYFSETQRNKGNFPGRFSGRQFSNSRSEMNVSTLELGDSALYLCASSLDAGGNQPQHFGDGTRLSIL.

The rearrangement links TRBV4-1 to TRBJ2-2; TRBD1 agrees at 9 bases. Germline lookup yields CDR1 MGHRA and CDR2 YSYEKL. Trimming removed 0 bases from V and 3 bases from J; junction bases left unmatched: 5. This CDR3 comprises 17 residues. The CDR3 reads CASSQEAGQGYTGELFF. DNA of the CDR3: TGCGCCAGCAGCCAAGAAGCTGGACAGGGGTACACCGGGGAGCTGTTTTTT.

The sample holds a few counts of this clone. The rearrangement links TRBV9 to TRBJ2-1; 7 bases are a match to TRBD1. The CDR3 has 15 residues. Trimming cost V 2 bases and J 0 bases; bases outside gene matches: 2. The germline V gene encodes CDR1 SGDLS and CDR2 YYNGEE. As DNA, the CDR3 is TGTGCCAGCAGCGTTTGGGACAGCTCCTACAATGAGCAGTTCTTC. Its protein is CASSVWDSSYNEQFF.

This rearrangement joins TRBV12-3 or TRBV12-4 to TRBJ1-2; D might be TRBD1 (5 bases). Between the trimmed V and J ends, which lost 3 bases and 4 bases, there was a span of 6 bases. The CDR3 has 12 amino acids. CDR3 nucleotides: TGTGCCAGCAGTTTGACAGCCTATGGCTACACCTTC. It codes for CASSLTAYGYTF.

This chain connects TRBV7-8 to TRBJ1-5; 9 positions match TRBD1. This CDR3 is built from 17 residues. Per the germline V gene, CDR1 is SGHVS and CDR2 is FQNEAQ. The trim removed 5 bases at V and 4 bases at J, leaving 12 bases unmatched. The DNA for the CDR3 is TGTGCCAGCAGCCCTGGGACAGGGTTCAGCGGGAATCAGCCCCAGCATTTT. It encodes CASSPGTGFSGNQPQHF.